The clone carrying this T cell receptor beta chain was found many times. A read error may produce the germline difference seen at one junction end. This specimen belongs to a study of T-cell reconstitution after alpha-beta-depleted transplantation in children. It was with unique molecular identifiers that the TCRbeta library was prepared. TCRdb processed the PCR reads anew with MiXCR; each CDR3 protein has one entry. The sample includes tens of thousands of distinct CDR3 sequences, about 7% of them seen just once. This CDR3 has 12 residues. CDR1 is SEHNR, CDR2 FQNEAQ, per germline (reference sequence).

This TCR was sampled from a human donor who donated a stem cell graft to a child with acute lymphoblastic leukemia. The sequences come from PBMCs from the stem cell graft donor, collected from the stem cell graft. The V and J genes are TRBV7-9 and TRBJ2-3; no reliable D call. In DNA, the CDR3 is TGTGCCAGCAGCTTAGTCACACATACGCAGTATTTT. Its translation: CASSLVTHTQYF.